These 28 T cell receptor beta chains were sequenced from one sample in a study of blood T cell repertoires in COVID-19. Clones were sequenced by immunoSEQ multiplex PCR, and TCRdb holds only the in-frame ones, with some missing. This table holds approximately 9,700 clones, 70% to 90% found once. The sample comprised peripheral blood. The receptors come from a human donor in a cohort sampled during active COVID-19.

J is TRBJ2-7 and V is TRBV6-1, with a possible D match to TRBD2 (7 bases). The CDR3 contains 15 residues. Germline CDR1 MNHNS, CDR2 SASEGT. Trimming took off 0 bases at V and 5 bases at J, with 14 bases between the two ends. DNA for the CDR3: TGTGCCAGCAGTGAAGCGGGGGGGGGACACGACGAGCAGTACTTC. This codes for CASSEAGGGHDEQYF.

The CDR3 nucleotides are TGTGCCAGCAACATCCTAGAGACAGGGGGAGGCTACACCTTC. Translating it yields CASNILETGGGYTF. The chain has TRBV27 and TRBJ1-2; 9 bases line up with TRBD1. V was pared by 7 bases and J by 8 bases, with 11 bases of the junction left unmatched. The CDR3 consists of 14 residues. Germline lookup yields CDR1 MNHEY and CDR2 SMNVEV (reference sequence).

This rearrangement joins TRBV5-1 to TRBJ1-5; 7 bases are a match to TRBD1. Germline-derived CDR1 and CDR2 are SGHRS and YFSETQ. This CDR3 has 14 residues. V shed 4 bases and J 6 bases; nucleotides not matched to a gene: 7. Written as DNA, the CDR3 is TGCGCCAGCAGCCCCGGACAGGAGGGTCAGCCCCAGCATTTT. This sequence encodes CASSPGQEGQPQHF.

CDR3 in amino acids: CASSEIGAGTQYF. The DNA for the CDR3 is TGTGCCAGCAGTGAAATAGGGGCCGGGACCCAGTACTTC. The chain uses TRBV6-1 and TRBJ2-5; possibly TRBD1 for D (5 bases). The CDR3 has 13 amino acids. CDR1 is MNHNS, CDR2 SASEGT, per germline. V was shortened by 2 bases and J by 7 bases, with 11 bases between the two germline ends.

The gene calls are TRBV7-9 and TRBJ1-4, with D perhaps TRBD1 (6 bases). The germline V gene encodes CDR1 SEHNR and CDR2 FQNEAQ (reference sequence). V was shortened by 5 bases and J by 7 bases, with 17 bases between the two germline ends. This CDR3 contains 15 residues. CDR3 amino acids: CASSLQGIIFEKLFF. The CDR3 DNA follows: TGTGCCAGCAGCCTTCAGGGGATTATATTTGAAAAACTGTTTTTT.

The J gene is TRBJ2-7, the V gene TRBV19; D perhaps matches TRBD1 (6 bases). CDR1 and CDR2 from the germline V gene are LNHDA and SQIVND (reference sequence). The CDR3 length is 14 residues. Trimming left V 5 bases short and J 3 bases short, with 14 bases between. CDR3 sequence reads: CASSVPGARYEQYF. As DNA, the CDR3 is TGTGCCAGTAGTGTGCCAGGGGCCCGCTACGAGCAGTACTTC.

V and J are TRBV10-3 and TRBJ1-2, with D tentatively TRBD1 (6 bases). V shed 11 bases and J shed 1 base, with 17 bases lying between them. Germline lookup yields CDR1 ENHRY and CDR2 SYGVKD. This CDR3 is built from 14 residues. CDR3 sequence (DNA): TGTGCCGCCTCATCTCAGGGGCGTAACTATGGCTACACCTTC. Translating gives CAASSQGRNYGYTF.

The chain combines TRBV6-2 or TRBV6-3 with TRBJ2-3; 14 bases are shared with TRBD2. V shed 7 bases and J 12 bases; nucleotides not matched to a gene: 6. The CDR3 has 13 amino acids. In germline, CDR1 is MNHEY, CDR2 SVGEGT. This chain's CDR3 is CASTPGLAGGQYF. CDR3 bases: TGTGCCAGCACCCCCGGACTAGCGGGGGGTCAGTATTTT.

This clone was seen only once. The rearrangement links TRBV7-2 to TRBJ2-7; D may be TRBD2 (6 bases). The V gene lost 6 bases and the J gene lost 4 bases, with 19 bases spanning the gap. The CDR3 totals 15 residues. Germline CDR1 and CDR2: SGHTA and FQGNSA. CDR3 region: CASSSGGASRYEQYF. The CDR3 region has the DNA TGTGCCAGCAGTTCTGGAGGGGCCAGTAGGTACGAGCAGTACTTC.

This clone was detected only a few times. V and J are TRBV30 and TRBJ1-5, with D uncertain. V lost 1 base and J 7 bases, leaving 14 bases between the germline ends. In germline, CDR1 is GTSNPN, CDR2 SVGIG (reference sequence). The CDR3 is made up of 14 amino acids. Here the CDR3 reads CAWSAASGWQPQHF. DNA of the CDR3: TGTGCCTGGAGTGCGGCCTCAGGTTGGCAGCCCCAGCATTTT. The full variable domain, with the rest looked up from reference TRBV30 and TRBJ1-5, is SQTIHQWPATLVQPVGSPLSLECTVEGTSNPNLYWYRQAAGRGLQLLFYSVGIGQISSEVPQNLSASRPQDRQFILSSKKLLLSDSGFYLCAWSAASGWQPQHFGDGTRLSIL.

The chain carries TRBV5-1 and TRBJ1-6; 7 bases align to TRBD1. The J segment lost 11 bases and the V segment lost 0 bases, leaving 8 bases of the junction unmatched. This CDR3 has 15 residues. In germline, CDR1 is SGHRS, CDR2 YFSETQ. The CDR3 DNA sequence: TGCGCCAGCAGCTTGGCGGGACAGAGCCAGACACCCCTCCACTTT. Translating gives CASSLAGQSQTPLHF.

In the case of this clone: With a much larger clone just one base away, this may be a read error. The DNA of the CDR3 is TGTGCCAGCAGCTCTCCTAGCGGGGGGGCCGGGAACACCGGGGAGCTGTTTTTT. It specifies CASSSPSGGAGNTGELFF. V gene TRBV7-9 combines with J gene TRBJ2-2; 12 bases match TRBD2. The ends lost 4 bases at V and 1 base at J; junction bases unmatched: 7. CDR3 length: 18 amino acids. Per the germline V gene, CDR1 is SEHNR and CDR2 is FQNEAQ (reference sequence).

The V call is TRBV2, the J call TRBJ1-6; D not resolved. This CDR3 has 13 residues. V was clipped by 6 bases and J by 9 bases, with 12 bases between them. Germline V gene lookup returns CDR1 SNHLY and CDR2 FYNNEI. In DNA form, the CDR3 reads TGTGCCAGCAGGTCGCGGTTGGCTTCACCCCTCCACTTT. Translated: CASRSRLASPLHF.

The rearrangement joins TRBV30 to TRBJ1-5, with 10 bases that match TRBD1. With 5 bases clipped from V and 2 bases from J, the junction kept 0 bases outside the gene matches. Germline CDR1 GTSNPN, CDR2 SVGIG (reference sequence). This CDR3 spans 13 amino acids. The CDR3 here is CAWGTGGNQPQHF. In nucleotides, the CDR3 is TGTGCCTGGGGGACAGGGGGCAATCAGCCCCAGCATTTT.

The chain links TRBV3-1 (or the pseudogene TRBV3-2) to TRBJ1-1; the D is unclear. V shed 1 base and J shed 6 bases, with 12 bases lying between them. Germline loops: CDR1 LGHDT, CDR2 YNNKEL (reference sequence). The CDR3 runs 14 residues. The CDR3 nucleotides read TGTGCCAGCAGCCAAGGCGAATTAGTCGCTGAAGCTTTCTTT. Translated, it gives CASSQGELVAEAFF.

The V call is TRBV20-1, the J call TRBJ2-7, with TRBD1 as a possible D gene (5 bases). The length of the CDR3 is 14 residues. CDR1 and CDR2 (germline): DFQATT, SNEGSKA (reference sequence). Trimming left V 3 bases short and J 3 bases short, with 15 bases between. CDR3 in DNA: TGCAGTGCTAGTGATGACAGTTCCCACTACGAGCAGTACTTC. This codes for CSASDDSSHYEQYF.

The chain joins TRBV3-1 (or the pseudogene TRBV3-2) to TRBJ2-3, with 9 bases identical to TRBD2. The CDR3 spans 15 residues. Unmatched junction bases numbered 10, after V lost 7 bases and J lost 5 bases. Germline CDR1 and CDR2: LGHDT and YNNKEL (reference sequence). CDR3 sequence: CASTIYGGGEDTQYF. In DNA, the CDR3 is TGTGCCAGCACGATTTATGGCGGGGGGGAAGATACGCAGTATTTT.

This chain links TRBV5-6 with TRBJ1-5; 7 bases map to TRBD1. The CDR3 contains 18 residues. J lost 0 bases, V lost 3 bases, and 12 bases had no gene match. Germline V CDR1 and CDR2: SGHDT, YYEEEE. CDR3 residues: CASSYTGQLFVSNQPQHF. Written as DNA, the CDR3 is TGTGCCAGCAGCTACACGGGACAGCTGTTCGTTAGCAATCAGCCCCAGCATTTT. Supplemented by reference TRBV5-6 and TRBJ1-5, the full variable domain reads DAGVTQSPTHLIKTRGQQVTLRCSPKSGHDTVSWYQQALGQGPQFIFQYYEEEERQRGNFPDRFSGHQFPNYSSELNVNALLLGDSALYLCASSYTGQLFVSNQPQHFGDGTRLSIL.

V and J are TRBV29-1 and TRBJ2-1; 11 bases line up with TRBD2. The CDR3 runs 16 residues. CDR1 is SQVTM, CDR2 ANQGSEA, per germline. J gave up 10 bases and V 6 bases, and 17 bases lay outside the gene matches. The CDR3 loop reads CSVPKGGTSGFGEQFF. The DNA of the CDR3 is TGCAGCGTCCCCAAGGGCGGGACTAGCGGTTTCGGGGAGCAGTTCTTC.

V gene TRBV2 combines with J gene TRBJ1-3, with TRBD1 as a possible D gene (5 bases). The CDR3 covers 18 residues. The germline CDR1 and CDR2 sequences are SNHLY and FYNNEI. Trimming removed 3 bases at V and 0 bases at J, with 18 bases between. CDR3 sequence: CASSERGGPSFSGNTIYF. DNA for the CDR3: TGTGCCAGCAGTGAGCGGGGGGGTCCCTCATTCTCTGGAAACACCATATATTTT.

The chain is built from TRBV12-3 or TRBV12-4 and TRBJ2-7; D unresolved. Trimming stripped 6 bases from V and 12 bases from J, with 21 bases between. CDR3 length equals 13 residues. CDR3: CASSPDNSPHRYF. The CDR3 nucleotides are TGTGCCAGCAGCCCCGATAACAGCCCCCACCGGTACTTC.

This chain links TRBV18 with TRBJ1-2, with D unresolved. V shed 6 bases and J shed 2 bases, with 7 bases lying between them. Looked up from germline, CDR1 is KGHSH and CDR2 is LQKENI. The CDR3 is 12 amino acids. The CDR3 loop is CASSGLNYGYTF. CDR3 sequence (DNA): TGTGCCAGCTCCGGACTGAACTATGGCTACACCTTC.

The CDR3 DNA reads as TGTGCCAGCAGTGAGAACAGACTGAACACTGAAGCTTTCTTT. Its protein is CASSENRLNTEAFF. The chain recombines TRBV6-1 with TRBJ1-1; D is undetermined. The CDR3 totals 14 residues. Germline assignment: CDR1 MNHNS and CDR2 SASEGT. Trimming removed 3 bases at V and 0 bases at J, with 8 bases between.

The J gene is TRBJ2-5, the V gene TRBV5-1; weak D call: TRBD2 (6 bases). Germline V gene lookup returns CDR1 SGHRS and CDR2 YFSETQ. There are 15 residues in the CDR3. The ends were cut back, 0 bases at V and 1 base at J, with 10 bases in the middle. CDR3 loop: CASSLERSGQETQYF. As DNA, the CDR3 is TGCGCCAGCAGCTTGGAACGTAGCGGCCAAGAGACCCAGTACTTC.

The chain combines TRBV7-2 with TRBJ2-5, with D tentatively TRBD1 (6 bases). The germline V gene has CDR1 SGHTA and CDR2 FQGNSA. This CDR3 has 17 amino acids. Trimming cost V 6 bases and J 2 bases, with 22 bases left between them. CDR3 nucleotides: TGTGCCAGCAGTGAGCAGGGGTCCAAACGGCTACAAGAGACCCAGTACTTC. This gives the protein CASSEQGSKRLQETQYF.

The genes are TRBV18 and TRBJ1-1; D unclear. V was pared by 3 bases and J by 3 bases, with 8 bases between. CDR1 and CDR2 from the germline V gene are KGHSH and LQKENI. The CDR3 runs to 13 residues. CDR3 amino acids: CASSPSPDTEAFF. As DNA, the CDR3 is TGTGCCAGCTCACCCTCCCCTGACACTGAAGCTTTCTTT.

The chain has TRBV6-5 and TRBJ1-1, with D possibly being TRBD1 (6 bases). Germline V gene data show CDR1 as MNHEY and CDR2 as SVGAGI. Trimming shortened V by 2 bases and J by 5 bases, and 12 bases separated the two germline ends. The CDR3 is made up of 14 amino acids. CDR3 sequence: CASSYGGAATEAFF. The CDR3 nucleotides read TGTGCCAGCAGTTACGGGGGGGCAGCAACTGAAGCTTTCTTT.

The CDR3 nucleotides are TGTGCCAGTAGTATAGGGACAGTGAACACTGAAGCTTTCTTT. Its protein product is CASSIGTVNTEAFF. The genes are TRBV19 and TRBJ1-1, with a tentative D call TRBD1 (6 bases). This CDR3 contains 14 residues. V was pared by 1 base and J by 0 bases, with 6 bases between. Looked up from germline, CDR1 is LNHDA and CDR2 is SQIVND (reference sequence).